A single sample gave rise to the 21 T cell receptor beta chains below, sequenced in a study of T-cell memory formation after mild COVID-19. TCRdb analysed the 5' RACE reads with MiXCR anew, one entry per CDR3 protein. There are under 40,000 distinct CDR3 sequences in the sample; around 6.1% occur only once, and more than 0.7% lies in the top ten. Sequencing used PBMCs or a T cell subset sorted from them (not recorded which). The receptors here all came from an adult who had mild COVID-19 (a few samples of this study predate the infection). Cell type and time point are not known.

J is TRBJ1-1 and V is TRBV6-1; 12 nucleotides agree with TRBD1. V lost 8 bases to trimming and J lost 4 bases; unmatched junction nucleotides: 5. The CDR3 runs to 14 residues. The germline CDR1 and CDR2 sequences are MNHNS and SASEGT. Here the CDR3 DNA reads TGTGCCAGCGGGACAGGGGGCCTGTCCACTGAAGCTTTCTTT. As protein: CASGTGGLSTEAFF.

J is TRBJ1-1 and V is TRBV20-1; weak D call: TRBD1 (5 bases). This CDR3 has 16 residues. The germline V gene encodes CDR1 DFQATT and CDR2 SNEGSKA (reference sequence). With 0 bases removed from V and 0 bases from J, the gap between germline ends came to 14 bases. This chain's CDR3 is CSARDGAGPMNTEAFF. CDR3 coding DNA: TGCAGTGCTAGAGATGGGGCAGGGCCTATGAACACTGAAGCTTTCTTT.

This clonotype was counted at least ten times. The chain carries TRBV10-3 and TRBJ1-1; D perhaps matches TRBD1 (5 bases). V was clipped by 2 bases and J by 7 bases, with 14 bases between them. Germline V gene sequence: CDR1 ENHRY, CDR2 SYGVKD. The CDR3 spans 14 residues. CDR3 in amino acids: CAISEGGRQGEAFF. CDR3 DNA: TGTGCCATCAGTGAGGGGGGGAGGCAAGGTGAAGCTTTCTTT.

The rearrangement uses TRBV2 and TRBJ1-1; 9 nucleotides line up with TRBD1. The J segment lost 3 bases and the V segment lost 6 bases, leaving 8 bases of the junction unmatched. The CDR3 length is 15 residues. Germline V lookup: CDR1 SNHLY, CDR2 FYNNEI. CDR3 residues: CASSGQGLRDTEAFF. The CDR3 bases are TGTGCCAGCAGCGGACAGGGGCTTCGGGACACTGAAGCTTTCTTT.

The V call is TRBV11-3, the J call TRBJ2-2; the D gene is possibly TRBD2 (6 bases). With 5 bases removed from V and 7 bases from J, the gap between germline ends came to 11 bases. This CDR3 contains 13 residues. Germline V gene sequence: CDR1 SGHNT, CDR2 YENEEA. The CDR3 sequence is CASSLTSIGELFF. CDR3 sequence (DNA): TGTGCCAGCAGCCTGACTAGTATCGGGGAGCTGTTTTTT.

This chain uses TRBV2 with TRBJ2-1, with D unresolved. Between the trimmed V and J ends, which lost 2 bases and 14 bases, there was a span of 10 bases. Germline CDR1 reads SNHLY; CDR2 reads FYNNEI. CDR3 length equals 11 residues. Here the CDR3 DNA reads TGTGCCAGCAGTGAACATGCCCCGGAGTTCTTC. This sequence encodes CASSEHAPEFF. The full variable domain, in which reference TRBV2 and TRBJ2-1 provide the parts outside the CDR3, is EPEVTQTPSHQVTQMGQEVILRCVPISNHLYFYWYRQILGQKVEFLVSFYNNEISEKSEIFDDQFSVERPDGSNFTLKIRSTKLEDSAMYFCASSEHAPEFFGPGTRLTVL.

The rearrangement links TRBV20-1 to TRBJ2-7; 7 nucleotides line up with TRBD2. V dropped 3 bases and J dropped 1; count of bases not matched to a gene: 3. This CDR3 comprises 13 residues. CDR1 is DFQATT and CDR2 is SNEGSKA in the germline V gene (reference sequence). CDR3 amino acids: CSARLRGSYEQYF. The CDR3 coding sequence is TGCAGTGCTAGGTTGCGGGGGTCCTACGAGCAGTACTTC.

In its sample, this clonotype was seen many times. The genes are TRBV29-1 and TRBJ2-7, with D perhaps matching TRBD1 or TRBD2 (5 bases each). The CDR3 spans 12 residues. Trimming shortened V by 7 bases and J by 2 bases, and 12 bases separated the two germline ends. Per germline, CDR1 SQVTM and CDR2 ANQGSEA. DNA for the CDR3: TGCAGCGCCCGACTGGGACCCTACGAGCAGTACTTC. As protein: CSARLGPYEQYF.

The sample holds many counts of this clonotype. V is TRBV2 and J is TRBJ2-4; D is ambiguous. The CDR3 contains 16 residues. CDR1 is SNHLY, CDR2 FYNNEI, per germline. V shed 4 bases and J shed 2 bases, with 15 bases lying between them. CDR3 sequence (DNA): TGTGCCAGCAGTGGGGTGTCTAGTGTGACCAAAAACATTCAGTACTTC. It codes for CASSGVSSVTKNIQYF.

This clonotype was counted between two and nine times. As DNA, the CDR3 is TGCAGTGCTAGAGATGGGGGGGGGAGCAATCAGCCCCAGCATTTT. Translation: CSARDGGGSNQPQHF. This sequence joins TRBV20-1 and TRBJ1-5; TRBD1 is a possible D gene (5 bases). Per the germline V gene, CDR1 is DFQATT and CDR2 is SNEGSKA (reference sequence). The CDR3 runs to 15 residues. Trimming left V 0 bases short and J 1 base short, with 10 bases between.

This clonotype was recorded many times. The V gene is TRBV6-5, the J gene TRBJ2-7, with TRBD1 as a possible D gene (5 bases). Germline CDR1 reads MNHEY; CDR2 reads SVGAGI. The CDR3 has 13 amino acids. With 6 bases removed from V and 1 base from J, the gap between germline ends came to 10 bases. CDR3 loop: CASRSTVSYEQYF. DNA for the CDR3: TGTGCCAGCAGGTCGACAGTTTCCTACGAGCAGTACTTC.

Ten or more counts support this clonotype. The J gene is TRBJ2-3, the V gene TRBV4-1, with 8 bases matching TRBD1. There are 15 residues in the CDR3. The V gene's germline CDR1 is MGHRA and CDR2 YSYEKL. V shed 5 bases and J 0 bases; nucleotides not matched to a gene: 4. CDR3 sequence (DNA): TGCGCCAGCAGCTTCCGACAGGGGAGCACAGATACGCAGTATTTT. Residues: CASSFRQGSTDTQYF.

This clonotype has a handful of counts. This chain connects TRBV19 to TRBJ2-3; D possibly corresponds to TRBD1 (5 bases). Trimming removed 2 bases at V and 5 bases at J, with 14 bases between. Looked up from germline, CDR1 is LNHDA and CDR2 is SQIVND (reference sequence). This CDR3 is 15 amino acids long. The CDR3 bases are TGTGCCAGTAGTATATTGGACACCGGAGTAGATACGCAGTATTTT. Translation gives CASSILDTGVDTQYF.

This clonotype was found many times. The chain combines TRBV7-2 with TRBJ2-5; D may be TRBD1 (5 bases). V lost 5 bases and J lost 5, with 15 bases in between. The length of the CDR3 is 14 residues. Germline CDR1 reads SGHTA; CDR2 reads FQGNSA. In DNA form, the CDR3 reads TGTGCCAGCAGCCTAACAGGCCCGTGGGAGACCCAGTACTTC. Its protein is CASSLTGPWETQYF. Full variable domain (remainder filled in from reference TRBV7-2 and TRBJ2-5): GAGVSQSPSNKVTEKGKDVELRCDPISGHTALYWYRQSLGQGLEFLIYFQGNSAPDKSGLPSDRFSAERTGGSVSTLTIQRTQQEDSAVYLCASSLTGPWETQYFGPGTRLLVL.

This clonotype is medium-sized. The chain links TRBV4-1 to TRBJ2-1, with 7 bases matching TRBD1. The CDR3 sequence is 14 residues long. CDR1 is MGHRA and CDR2 is YSYEKL in the germline V gene. V gave up 4 bases and J gave up 6 bases; unmatched junction bases: 6. CDR3 residues: CASSPRQGTNEQFF. CDR3 coding DNA: TGCGCCAGCAGCCCGCGACAGGGAACCAATGAGCAGTTCTTC.

This clonotype occurred once. An end of the junction does not agree with germline; a read error may underlie this. The chain carries TRBV7-2 and TRBJ1-5, with TRBD1 identical over 10 bases. Germline V CDR1 and CDR2: SGHTA, FQGNSA. The CDR3 has 16 amino acids. The chain's CDR3 is CASSLAGQGIIQPQHF. CDR3 nucleotides: TGTGCCAGCAGCCTAGCGGGACAGGGGATCATTCAGCCCCAGCATTTT.

This clonotype occurred a few times. The chain is built from TRBV12-3 or TRBV12-4 and TRBJ1-2; D unresolved. This CDR3 region has 14 residues. V lost 6 bases and J 8 bases, leaving 19 bases between the germline ends. The CDR3 coding sequence is TGTGCCAGCAGCCCTGCTGCCCACTTAGGCGGCTACACCTTC. It yields the protein CASSPAAHLGGYTF.

This clonotype was detected a few times. The chain recombines TRBV20-1 with TRBJ1-2; 7 positions match TRBD1. Germline V lookup: CDR1 DFQATT, CDR2 SNEGSKA (reference sequence). The CDR3 consists of 15 residues. V shed 6 bases, J shed 1 base, and the junction held 11 bases outside the gene matches. CDR3 residues: CSAQTDRVLNYGYTF. As DNA, the CDR3 is TGCAGTGCCCAAACCGACAGGGTTCTTAACTATGGCTACACCTTC.

This clonotype was detected ten times or more. The chain couples TRBV24-1 to TRBJ2-1, with D perhaps TRBD1 or TRBD2 (6 bases each). The germline gives CDR1 KGHDR, CDR2 SFDVKD. The V end lost 3 bases, the J end lost 3 bases, and 11 bases lay between the germline ends. The CDR3 loop spans 15 amino acids. CDR3 DNA sequence: TGTGCCACCAGTGATCCGGGGGCGGACTACAATGAGCAGTTCTTC. It encodes CATSDPGADYNEQFF.

The table lists this clonotype with many counts. This chain uses TRBV24-1 with TRBJ2-1; TRBD1 aligns across 9 bases. Germline-derived CDR1 and CDR2 are KGHDR and SFDVKD. The CDR3 runs 17 residues. Trimming removed 3 bases from V and 2 bases from J; junction bases left unmatched: 7. CDR3 sequence reads: CATSDPTGGEPYNEQFF. CDR3 in DNA: TGTGCCACCAGTGATCCAACAGGGGGCGAGCCCTACAATGAGCAGTTCTTC.

This clonotype was counted between two and nine times. This chain links TRBV2 with TRBJ1-5; D might be TRBD1 (6 bases). Trimming removed 7 bases from V and 0 bases from J, with 16 bases in between. Per the germline V gene, CDR1 is SNHLY and CDR2 is FYNNEI. The CDR3 is 16 amino acids. The CDR3 protein is CASTGGGHHSNQPQHF. The CDR3 DNA reads as TGTGCCAGCACCGGGGGGGGACACCATAGCAATCAGCCCCAGCATTTT.